The 26 T cell receptor beta chains below were found in one sample sequenced in a study of shared clonotypes between healthy human individuals. Terminally differentiated effector memory CD45RA+ cells were excluded from the naive CD8 cells, which were CD45RO-negative and positively selected for CCR7. Libraries were prepared by immunoSEQ multiplex PCR; TCRdb keeps only in-frame clonotypes and omits some of them. The data show roughly 2,000,000 clones, about 94% seen once. The sample was naive CD8+ T cells from PBMCs. All receptors derive from a young man in good health. Some clones in this sample may be carry-over from other donors' samples.

The J gene is TRBJ2-7, the V gene TRBV4-1; possible D gene TRBD2, 5 bases. V was cut by 2 bases and J by 3 bases, with 17 bases left in between. There are 16 residues in the CDR3. Germline CDR1 MGHRA, CDR2 YSYEKL. The CDR3: CASSQPGLIPNYEQYF. In DNA, the CDR3 is TGCGCCAGCAGCCAACCCGGACTGATCCCCAACTACGAGCAGTACTTC.

With respect to this clone: The sample contains more than one DNA sequence encoding this CDR3. The chain is built from TRBV5-1 and TRBJ1-1; possibly TRBD1 for D (6 bases). The CDR3 is 13 residues long. V was clipped by 2 bases and J by 4 bases, with 9 bases between them. The germline gives CDR1 SGHRS, CDR2 YFSETQ. DNA of the CDR3: TGCGCCAGCAGCTTCGGCAGGGGCACTGAAGCTTTCTTT. This translates into CASSFGRGTEAFF.

This chain joins TRBV5-8 and TRBJ2-6, with a possible D match to TRBD1 (5 bases). CDR1 is SGHTS, CDR2 YDEGEE, per germline. The V gene lost 4 bases and the J gene lost 1 base, with 15 bases spanning the gap. This CDR3 contains 17 residues. In DNA, the CDR3 is TGTGCCAGCAGCCCCAGGACAAAAAAGTCTGGGGCCAACGTCCTGACTTTC. Amino acids: CASSPRTKKSGANVLTF.

The chain links TRBV29-1 to TRBJ2-1; 8 bases match TRBD2. Germline V gives CDR1 SQVTM, CDR2 ANQGSEA. The CDR3 sequence is 13 residues long. J lost 7 bases, V lost 4 bases, and 6 bases had no gene match. CDR3 DNA: TGCAGCGTTGTAGAGCGGGAGAAGAATGAGCAGTTCTTC. Translation gives CSVVEREKNEQFF.

V gene TRBV11-2 combines with J gene TRBJ2-6, with D hard to call. Trimming pared 1 base from V and 2 bases from J, leaving 3 bases between. Germline V gene data show CDR1 as SGHAT and CDR2 as FQNNGV. The CDR3 runs to 14 residues. DNA of the CDR3: TGTGCCAGCAGCTTAGTACCTGGGGCCAACGTCCTGACTTTC. It specifies CASSLVPGANVLTF.

Turning to this clone: This sample includes further DNA sequences coding for the same CDR3. The chain couples TRBV10-1 to TRBJ2-7; D remains unclear. The CDR3 is 12 residues long. V gave up 2 bases and J gave up 4 bases, with 6 bases separating them. Germline assignment: CDR1 WNHNN and CDR2 SYGVQD (reference sequence). CDR3: CASSEVGYEQYF. The CDR3 coding sequence is TGCGCCAGCAGTGAGGTGGGATACGAGCAGTACTTC.

In this sample, this clone turned up once. V and J are TRBV28 and TRBJ2-4, with 9 bases matching TRBD2. From germline, CDR1 is MDHEN and CDR2 SYDVKM. The CDR3 consists of 18 residues. J gave up 2 bases and V 4 bases, and 12 bases lay outside the gene matches. CDR3 residues: CASSWPRAGGPSKNIQYF. DNA for the CDR3: TGTGCCAGCAGTTGGCCCAGGGCGGGAGGGCCTTCCAAAAACATTCAGTACTTC.

This sequence joins TRBV2 and TRBJ1-5; 7 nucleotides line up with TRBD1. Germline trimming cut 8 bases from V and 7 bases from J; bases unmatched to any gene: 5. Germline loops: CDR1 SNHLY, CDR2 FYNNEI. The CDR3 sequence is 12 residues long. The CDR3 nucleotides are TGTGCCAGCGGGACAGTGCGACAGCCCCAGCATTTT. Translated: CASGTVRQPQHF.

The chain is built from TRBV19 and TRBJ1-1; 9 bases agree with TRBD1. V was clipped by 7 bases and J by 8 bases; unmatched bases: 5. Germline CDR1 and CDR2: LNHDA and SQIVND (reference sequence). This CDR3 is 12 amino acids long. CDR3 sequence reads: CASKPGQGEAFF. The DNA of the CDR3 is TGTGCCAGTAAGCCGGGACAGGGAGAAGCTTTCTTT.

V gene TRBV7-3 combines with J gene TRBJ2-7, with 7 nucleotides matching TRBD2. V was clipped by 2 bases and J by 3 bases; unmatched bases: 7. Germline V gives CDR1 SGHTA, CDR2 FQGTGA. This CDR3 is built from 15 residues. CDR3 sequence reads: CASSLGGSIDYEQYF. CDR3 coding DNA: TGTGCCAGCAGCTTAGGCGGGAGTATAGACTACGAGCAGTACTTC.

A few counts support this clone. V gene TRBV15 combines with J gene TRBJ2-1, with D uncertain. The CDR3 consists of 12 residues. V lost 5 bases, J lost 6 bases, and 8 bases lay in between. In germline, CDR1 is LNHNV, CDR2 YYDKDF (reference sequence). The CDR3 nucleotides are TGTGCCACCAGCTCCACGGGCAATGAGCAGTTCTTC. Residues: CATSSTGNEQFF.

The J gene is TRBJ2-7, the V gene TRBV27, with D possibly called TRBD1 or TRBD2 (5 bases each). CDR3 length equals 13 residues. Germline loops: CDR1 MNHEY, CDR2 SMNVEV (reference sequence). Between the trimmed V and J ends, which lost 3 bases and 7 bases, there was a span of 13 bases. CDR3 nucleotides: TGTGCCAGCAGTTTGGGGCGGGCACGGGAGCAGTACTTC. This encodes CASSLGRAREQYF.

The chain is built from TRBV19 and TRBJ2-3, with TRBD1 identical over 7 bases. CDR3 length: 14 amino acids. Germline CDR1 and CDR2: LNHDA and SQIVND (reference sequence). Trimming cost V 9 bases and J 4 bases; bases outside gene matches: 10. Written as DNA, the CDR3 is TGTGCCAGCCGTATCCCAGGGGGTGCAGATACGCAGTATTTT. Translated, it gives CASRIPGGADTQYF.

The chain uses TRBV19 and TRBJ2-2; 10 bases agree with TRBD2. This CDR3 has 17 amino acids. CDR1 is LNHDA, CDR2 SQIVND, per germline (reference sequence). V lost 0 bases, J lost 4 bases, and 5 bases stayed unmatched. The chain's CDR3 is CASSIEGLAEATGELFF. The DNA for the CDR3 is TGTGCCAGTAGTATAGAAGGACTAGCGGAGGCCACCGGGGAGCTGTTTTTT.

J is TRBJ2-4 and V is TRBV2; 8 positions agree with TRBD2. There are 15 residues in the CDR3. From germline, CDR1 is SNHLY and CDR2 FYNNEI. V dropped 4 bases and J dropped 5; count of bases not matched to a gene: 7. The CDR3 DNA sequence: TGTGCCAGCAGTGGTACTAGCGGAATGCAAAACATTCAGTACTTC. It is translated as CASSGTSGMQNIQYF.

V usage is TRBV28 and J usage is TRBJ2-3; D gene uncertain. Per germline, CDR1 MDHEN and CDR2 SYDVKM. Trimming took 6 bases from V and 3 from J, leaving 22 bases between them. The length of the CDR3 is 17 residues. The CDR3 reads CASRPTAIGITTDTQYF. CDR3 nucleotide sequence: TGTGCCAGCAGACCGACGGCGATAGGGATTACAACAGATACGCAGTATTTT. The full variable domain, rest sourced from reference TRBV28 and TRBJ2-3, is DVKVTQSSRYLVKRTGEKVFLECVQDMDHENMFWYRQDPGLGLRLIYFSYDVKMKEKGDIPEGYSVSREKKERFSLILESASTNQTSMYLCASRPTAIGITTDTQYFGPGTRLTVL.

J is TRBJ1-4 and V is TRBV6-5; the match to TRBD1 covers 7 bases. CDR1 MNHEY and CDR2 SVGAGI come from the germline V gene. Germline trimming cut 2 bases from V and 8 bases from J; bases unmatched to any gene: 5. The CDR3 loop spans 14 amino acids. The DNA for the CDR3 is TGTGCCAGCAGTTACCTGGGCAGGGGGGAAAAACTGTTTTTT. It encodes CASSYLGRGEKLFF.

The chain joins TRBV13 to TRBJ1-2; 8 bases map to TRBD1. J lost 4 bases, V lost 6 bases, and 7 bases had no gene match. The CDR3 has 14 residues. Germline-derived CDR1 and CDR2 are PRHDT and FYEKMQ (reference sequence). This CDR3 reads CASRLGQALYGYTF. The CDR3 bases are TGTGCCAGCAGACTGGGACAGGCCCTCTATGGCTACACCTTC.

This clone has just a few counts. This sequence joins TRBV30 and TRBJ1-1; no reliable D call. V was cut by 8 bases and J by 0 bases, with 7 bases left in between. CDR1 and CDR2 from the germline V gene are GTSNPN and SVGIG (reference sequence). The CDR3 loop spans 11 amino acids. The CDR3, as DNA: TGTGCCGGAGTTATGAACACTGAAGCTTTCTTT. Protein sequence: CAGVMNTEAFF.

The chain uses TRBV6-5 and TRBJ2-1, with D possibly being TRBD1 (5 bases). The germline V gene has CDR1 MNHEY and CDR2 SVGAGI. CDR3 size: 14 residues. V was clipped by 0 bases and J by 5 bases, with 8 bases between them. In DNA form, the CDR3 reads TGTGCCAGCAGTTACTCTGGACAAGACAATGAGCAGTTCTTC. Translating it yields CASSYSGQDNEQFF.

The CDR3 loop is CASSLGERSEQYF. For the CDR3, the DNA is TGTGCCAGCAGCTTAGGGGAGAGGTCCGAGCAGTACTTC. This rearrangement joins TRBV7-6 to TRBJ2-7, with D possibly TRBD2 on 5 matching bases. The CDR3 extends over 13 amino acids. Trimming cost V 1 base and J 6 bases, with 10 bases left between them. The V gene's germline CDR1 is SGHVS and CDR2 FNYEAQ.

V gene TRBV9 combines with J gene TRBJ1-1; perhaps TRBD1 as D (5 bases). The CDR3 extends over 14 amino acids. In germline, CDR1 is SGDLS, CDR2 YYNGEE. V shed 0 bases and J shed 7 bases, with 13 bases lying between them. This CDR3 reads CASSVVGGSGEAFF. The CDR3 DNA sequence: TGTGCCAGCAGCGTAGTCGGGGGGTCGGGTGAAGCTTTCTTT. The full variable domain, rest sourced from reference TRBV9 and TRBJ1-1, is DSGVTQTPKHLITATGQRVTLRCSPRSGDLSVYWYQQSLDQGLQFLIQYYNGEERAKGNILERFSAQQFPDLHSELNLSSLELGDSALYFCASSVVGGSGEAFFGQGTRLTVV.

The rearrangement uses TRBV27 and TRBJ2-2, with 9 bases that match TRBD2. This CDR3 comprises 15 residues. V gave up 10 bases and J gave up 3 bases; unmatched junction bases: 9. Germline assignment: CDR1 MNHEY and CDR2 SMNVEV (reference sequence). The DNA for the CDR3 is TGTGCCACCTCCGTGCGGGAGGGCCACACCGGGGAGCTGTTTTTT. Protein sequence: CATSVREGHTGELFF.

The chain joins TRBV5-6 to TRBJ1-4; D perhaps matches TRBD1 (5 bases). V dropped 0 bases and J dropped 0 bases, with 6 bases sitting between them. Per the germline V gene, CDR1 is SGHDT and CDR2 is YYEEEE. The CDR3 is 15 amino acids. CDR3 residues: CASSLGQPTNEKLFF. The CDR3 nucleotides are TGTGCCAGCAGCTTGGGACAGCCAACTAATGAAAAACTGTTTTTT.

V is TRBV11-2 and J is TRBJ1-2; D perhaps matches TRBD1 (6 bases). This CDR3 region has 15 residues. Trimming took 4 bases from V and 5 from J, leaving 17 bases between them. Germline assignment: CDR1 SGHAT and CDR2 FQNNGV. The CDR3: CASSSSTGKGYGYTF. CDR3 coding DNA: TGTGCCAGCAGCTCGAGTACAGGGAAGGGTTATGGCTACACCTTC.

The rearrangement joins TRBV6-5 to TRBJ2-1, with 12 bases aligning to TRBD2. The CDR3 extends over 16 amino acids. Trimming cost V 2 bases and J 12 bases; bases outside gene matches: 11. The germline gives CDR1 MNHEY, CDR2 SVGAGI. CDR3 amino acids: CASSYPLAGGGIGQFF. DNA for the CDR3: TGTGCCAGCAGTTACCCCCTAGCGGGAGGGGGCATTGGGCAGTTCTTC.